The 32 T cell receptor beta chains presented below share a single source sample, sequenced in a study of cytomegalovirus exposure and HLA in healthy donors (dated by TCRdb to about 2017). Library creation used the immunoSEQ multiplex PCR assay. A mixture of 60 forward primers for TCR Vbeta segments and 13 reverse primers for TCR Jbeta segments was used in the multiplex PCR. TCRdb limited this immuneACCESS table to in-frame rearrangements with V and J called. A share of clones is missing; checked studies link under half to unresolved V genes, and the rest is unexplained. The sample contains 110,000 to 150,000 clones, 60% to 80% of them found a single time. The ten top clones hold 4.9% of the sample. Sequencing used PBMCs. Receptors were obtained from a woman in her 50s in good health and CMV-seronegative.

This clone is a singleton in its sample. The chain couples TRBV9 to TRBJ2-3; 8 bases line up with TRBD2. The junction had 9 bases not matched to a gene; V was cut back by 4 bases and J by 2 bases. CDR1 SGDLS and CDR2 YYNGEE come from the germline V gene. The CDR3 extends over 16 amino acids. Here the CDR3 DNA reads TGTGCCAGCAGCCAGGGGTACGGGGGGGCCACAGATACGCAGTATTTT. Translated, it gives CASSQGYGGATDTQYF.

J is TRBJ1-2 and V is TRBV28; 7 nucleotides align to TRBD1. Germline values: CDR1 MDHEN, CDR2 SYDVKM. This CDR3 is 13 amino acids long. The trim removed 6 bases at V and 3 bases at J, leaving 4 bases unmatched. CDR3 sequence: CASRPDRYYGYTF. Here the CDR3 DNA reads TGTGCCAGCAGGCCGGACAGGTACTATGGCTACACCTTC.

The chain couples TRBV7-9 to TRBJ1-5; D is ambiguous. The CDR3 is made up of 12 amino acids. Germline-derived CDR1 and CDR2 are SEHNR and FQNEAQ (reference sequence). Deletions cut 1 base from V and 10 bases from J, with 8 bases between. The CDR3 protein is CASSLEEGPQHF. CDR3 sequence (DNA): TGTGCCAGCAGCTTAGAGGAGGGACCCCAGCATTTT.

This chain uses TRBV11-2 with TRBJ1-6; D is undetermined. Trimming removed 2 bases at V and 9 bases at J, with 5 bases between. This CDR3 has 12 amino acids. Germline CDR1 and CDR2: SGHAT and FQNNGV. CDR3 sequence reads: CASSLSASPLHF. The CDR3 nucleotides are TGTGCCAGCAGCTTAAGCGCTTCACCCCTCCACTTT.

This chain uses TRBV6-5 with TRBJ2-1; possible D gene TRBD2, 6 bases. V gave up 4 bases and J gave up 2 bases, with 15 bases separating them. In germline, CDR1 is MNHEY, CDR2 SVGAGI. This CDR3 contains 16 residues. The CDR3 bases are TGTGCCAGCAGTTCCCAGTGGGAGGTAGCCTACAATGAGCAGTTCTTC. Protein product: CASSSQWEVAYNEQFF.

The rearrangement joins TRBV11-1 to TRBJ2-1, with a possible D match to TRBD1 (6 bases). The CDR3 spans 17 residues. Germline CDR1 and CDR2: SGHAT and FQDESV (reference sequence). Trimming removed 5 bases from V and 3 bases from J, with 20 bases in between. Written as DNA, the CDR3 is TGTGCCAGCAGCCGCCAGGATCGAGGGACACGCTACAATGAGCAGTTCTTC. Protein: CASSRQDRGTRYNEQFF. Full variable domain (remainder filled in from reference TRBV11-1 and TRBJ2-1): EAEVAQSPRYKITEKSQAVAFWCDPISGHATLYWYRQILGQGPELLVQFQDESVVDDSQLPKDRFSAERLKGVDSTLKIQPAELGDSAMYLCASSRQDRGTRYNEQFFGPGTRLTVL.

The chain joins TRBV19 to TRBJ1-2, with D perhaps TRBD1 (6 bases). CDR1 and CDR2 (germline): LNHDA, SQIVND (reference sequence). There are 16 residues in the CDR3. The V end was cut by 5 bases, the J end by 5 bases, with 21 bases between. The CDR3: CASSARTVAGLYGYTF. Here the CDR3 DNA reads TGTGCCAGTAGTGCTCGGACAGTGGCGGGCCTTTATGGCTACACCTTC.

J is TRBJ2-1 and V is TRBV7-3; 10 positions agree with TRBD2. The CDR3 is 16 amino acids. Germline trimming cut 4 bases from V and 4 bases from J; bases unmatched to any gene: 7. CDR1 SGHTA and CDR2 FQGTGA come from the germline V gene. Here the CDR3 reads CASSSGVSGGYNEQFF. As DNA, the CDR3 is TGTGCCAGCAGCTCGGGAGTTAGCGGGGGGTACAATGAGCAGTTCTTC.

As DNA, the CDR3 is TGTGCCAGCAGCGCCGGACAGGGCTCCTACAATGAGCAGTTCTTC. Translating gives CASSAGQGSYNEQFF. The genes are TRBV9 and TRBJ2-1; TRBD1 aligns across 8 bases. J was trimmed by 0 bases and V by 3 bases; bases with no gene match: 2. Germline lookup yields CDR1 SGDLS and CDR2 YYNGEE. The CDR3 is 15 amino acids.

This clone showed up just once. This chain connects TRBV5-6 to TRBJ2-1, with 9 bases matching TRBD2. The V and J ends lost 0 bases and 2 bases, in that order; junction bases with no gene match: 0. CDR3 size: 15 residues. Germline V gives CDR1 SGHDT, CDR2 YYEEEE. CDR3 sequence (DNA): TGTGCCAGCAGCTTGGGCGGGGGGGCCTACAATGAGCAGTTCTTC. This translates into CASSLGGGAYNEQFF.

V gene TRBV6-5 combines with J gene TRBJ1-1, with 7 bases matching TRBD1. The V gene's germline CDR1 is MNHEY and CDR2 SVGAGI. J was trimmed by 3 bases and V by 2 bases; bases with no gene match: 3. CDR3 length: 14 amino acids. The CDR3 reads CASSYVTGDTEAFF. The CDR3 DNA sequence: TGTGCCAGCAGTTACGTAACAGGGGACACTGAAGCTTTCTTT.

This clone appeared a few times. V and J are TRBV29-1 and TRBJ1-1; perhaps TRBD1 as D (5 bases). Germline assignment: CDR1 SQVTM and CDR2 ANQGSEA. Trimming removed 2 bases from V and 1 base from J, with 8 bases in between. There are 13 residues in the CDR3. The CDR3 nucleotides read TGCAGCGTTGAAAGGGGCCGGAACACTGAAGCTTTCTTT. Protein: CSVERGRNTEAFF. Variable domain in full (rest from reference TRBV29-1 and TRBJ1-1): SAVISQKPSRDICQRGTSLTIQCQVDSQVTMMFWYRQQPGQSLTLIATANQGSEATYESGFVIDKFPISRPNLTFSTLTVSNMSPEDSSIYLCSVERGRNTEAFFGQGTRLTVV.

The chain has TRBV27 and TRBJ2-7; TRBD1 agrees at 10 bases. The CDR3 extends over 14 amino acids. Germline V lookup: CDR1 MNHEY, CDR2 SMNVEV (reference sequence). The junction had 6 bases not matched to a gene; V was cut back by 6 bases and J by 4 bases. As DNA, the CDR3 is TGTGCCAGCAGGCGCGGGACAGGGGTTTACGAGCAGTACTTC. Protein: CASRRGTGVYEQYF.

This sequence joins TRBV27 and TRBJ1-3; D unclear. The CDR3 sequence is 13 residues long. Trimming cost V 6 bases and J 6 bases, with 12 bases left between them. Germline values: CDR1 MNHEY, CDR2 SMNVEV (reference sequence). This chain's CDR3 is CASRSGSENTIYF. The DNA for the CDR3 is TGTGCCAGCAGATCGGGGTCGGAAAACACCATATATTTT.

The rearrangement joins TRBV19 to TRBJ1-3; the D gene is possibly TRBD1 (5 bases). Trimming stripped 3 bases from V and 0 bases from J, with 15 bases between. The CDR3 contains 17 residues. Per the germline V gene, CDR1 is LNHDA and CDR2 is SQIVND (reference sequence). The CDR3 region has the DNA TGTGCCAGTAGTATCCCCCGGGGGGGATTCTCTGGAAACACCATATATTTT. Amino acids: CASSIPRGGFSGNTIYF.

The V gene is TRBV7-8, the J gene TRBJ2-7; 8 positions match TRBD2. The CDR3 has 16 amino acids. CDR1 and CDR2 from the germline V gene are SGHVS and FQNEAQ. V gave up 0 bases and J gave up 7 bases; unmatched junction bases: 11. CDR3 nucleotides: TGTGCCAGCAGCTTAGCAGGCGTCAGCGGGGGAGGGGAGCAGTACTTC. It translates to CASSLAGVSGGGEQYF.

The chain has TRBV10-1 and TRBJ2-7; 11 nucleotides agree with TRBD1. There are 16 residues in the CDR3. CDR1 is WNHNN and CDR2 is SYGVQD in the germline V gene (reference sequence). The trim removed 0 bases at V and 3 bases at J, leaving 4 bases unmatched. The CDR3 spells CASSESTGQGDYEQYF. CDR3 in DNA: TGCGCCAGCAGTGAGTCGACGGGACAGGGGGACTACGAGCAGTACTTC.

The chain couples TRBV11-2 to TRBJ1-1; no reliable D call. Trimming left V 4 bases short and J 1 base short, with 25 bases between. Germline CDR1 and CDR2: SGHAT and FQNNGV. This CDR3 contains 19 residues. This CDR3 is CASSSAGFAYRRRNTEAFF. CDR3 bases: TGTGCCAGCAGCTCAGCCGGCTTTGCGTACAGACGTAGGAACACTGAAGCTTTCTTT. Looking up the rest from reference TRBV11-2 and TRBJ1-1 gives the full variable domain: EAGVAQSPRYKIIEKRQSVAFWCNPISGHATLYWYQQILGQGPKLLIQFQNNGVVDDSQLPKDRFSAERLKGVDSTLKIQPAKLEDSAVYLCASSSAGFAYRRRNTEAFFGQGTRLTVV.

This clone turned up a few times. The chain employs TRBV6-6 and TRBJ1-2; D unresolved. In germline, CDR1 is MNHNY, CDR2 SVGAGI (reference sequence). The CDR3 loop spans 11 amino acids. V lost 5 bases to trimming and J lost 3 bases, with 4 bases between them. CDR3 DNA sequence: TGTGCCAGCAGTCGGGACTATGGCTACACCTTC. This codes for CASSRDYGYTF.

This CDR3 reads CASSQGQGAYNEQFF. DNA for the CDR3: TGTGCCAGCAGCCAGGGACAGGGGGCCTACAATGAGCAGTTCTTC. The chain has TRBV7-9 and TRBJ2-1, with 11 bases lining up with TRBD1. Unmatched junction bases numbered 2, after V lost 5 bases and J lost 2 bases. The CDR3 is 15 residues long. Germline V lookup: CDR1 SEHNR, CDR2 FQNEAQ (reference sequence). The variable domain in full, completed from reference TRBV7-9 and TRBJ2-1, reads DTGVSQNPRHKITKRGQNVTFRCDPISEHNRLYWYRQTLGQGPEFLTYFQNEAQLEKSRLLSDRFSAERPKGSFSTLEIQRTEQGDSAMYLCASSQGQGAYNEQFFGPGTRLTVL.

The chain couples TRBV28 to TRBJ2-7, with a possible D match to TRBD1 (7 bases). Germline V gene data show CDR1 as MDHEN and CDR2 as SYDVKM. V gave up 6 bases and J gave up 0 bases, with 9 bases separating them. The CDR3 is 13 amino acids. CDR3: CASRQGGSYEQYF. The CDR3 nucleotides are TGTGCCAGCAGGCAGGGGGGCTCCTACGAGCAGTACTTC. The full variable domain, with the rest looked up from reference TRBV28 and TRBJ2-7, is DVKVTQSSRYLVKRTGEKVFLECVQDMDHENMFWYRQDPGLGLRLIYFSYDVKMKEKGDIPEGYSVSREKKERFSLILESASTNQTSMYLCASRQGGSYEQYFGPGTRLTVT.

CDR3 in DNA: TGTGCCTGGAGCTCGGGACAGGGGAACCACGAGCAGTACTTC. It yields the protein CAWSSGQGNHEQYF. The gene calls are TRBV30 and TRBJ2-5; TRBD1 aligns across 10 bases. TRBJ2-7 explains the end of the DNA better; the J call may be wrong. The CDR3 loop spans 14 amino acids. Germline CDR1 is GTSNPN and CDR2 is SVGIG (reference sequence).

This clone was counted between two and nine times. V and J are TRBV29-1 and TRBJ2-7; 8 bases map to TRBD2. Germline CDR1 is SQVTM and CDR2 is ANQGSEA. The CDR3 is made up of 15 amino acids. The V segment lost 1 base and the J segment 0 bases; nucleotides outside the gene matches: 5. CDR3 sequence: CSVEGRGGSSYEQYF. The CDR3 nucleotides read TGCAGCGTTGAAGGACGCGGGGGGAGCTCCTACGAGCAGTACTTC.

The chain couples TRBV7-6 to TRBJ2-1; 11 bases are shared with TRBD2. The CDR3 totals 16 residues. The J segment lost 3 bases and the V segment lost 3 bases, leaving 4 bases of the junction unmatched. The germline gives CDR1 SGHVS, CDR2 FNYEAQ. The CDR3 DNA reads as TGTGCCAGCAGCTTCGTTCTAGCGGGGGGCTACAATGAGCAGTTCTTC. Its translation is CASSFVLAGGYNEQFF. Full variable domain (outside the CDR3, taken from reference TRBV7-6 and TRBJ2-1): GAGVSQSPRYKVTKRGQDVALRCDPISGHVSLYWYRQALGQGPEFLTYFNYEAQQDKSGLPNDRFSAERPEGSISTLTIQRTEQRDSAMYRCASSFVLAGGYNEQFFGPGTRLTVL.

This clone was picked up a small number of times. The rearrangement links TRBV6-1 to TRBJ2-3; tentative D call: TRBD2 (5 bases). Trimming took 6 bases from V and 1 from J, leaving 14 bases between them. The length of the CDR3 is 15 residues. In germline, CDR1 is MNHNS, CDR2 SASEGT. The chain's CDR3 is CASSLTSGGTDTQYF. CDR3 nucleotide sequence: TGTGCCAGCAGCCTAACTAGTGGGGGCACAGATACGCAGTATTTT.

The chain uses TRBV4-1 and TRBJ1-4; 11 positions match TRBD1. CDR1 is MGHRA, CDR2 YSYEKL, per germline. Germline trimming cut 3 bases from V and 7 bases from J; bases unmatched to any gene: 7. This CDR3 has 16 residues. CDR3 DNA sequence: TGCGCCAGCAGCCAGGGTTGGGGGACAGGGGGTGAAAAACTGTTTTTT. It is translated as CASSQGWGTGGEKLFF.

This clone was detected a few times. The rearrangement uses TRBV7-8 and TRBJ1-3, with D hard to call. Germline assignment: CDR1 SGHVS and CDR2 FQNEAQ. The V and J ends lost 1 base and 4 bases respectively, with 11 bases between them. There are 15 residues in the CDR3. CDR3 residues: CASSLDRSPGNTIYF. The CDR3 DNA follows: TGTGCCAGCAGCTTAGATAGATCTCCAGGAAACACCATATATTTT.

The chain links TRBV6-5 to TRBJ2-1; 7 nucleotides line up with TRBD1. The junction had 6 bases not matched to a gene; V was cut back by 6 bases and J by 10 bases. The germline V gene has CDR1 MNHEY and CDR2 SVGAGI. CDR3 size: 12 residues. CDR3 amino acids: CASSVRGLEQFF. CDR3 DNA: TGTGCCAGCAGCGTAAGGGGGCTCGAGCAGTTCTTC.

V is TRBV7-6 and J is TRBJ1-1; D unclear. CDR1 SGHVS and CDR2 FNYEAQ come from the germline V gene. The CDR3 has 13 amino acids. V was trimmed by 4 bases and J by 2 bases, leaving 8 bases between them. The CDR3 DNA sequence: TGTGCCAGCAGCTCAGACATAAACACTGAAGCTTTCTTT. It translates to CASSSDINTEAFF.

This chain's CDR3 is CASSLSRAGGGTEAFF. CDR3 sequence (DNA): TGTGCCAGCAGTTTATCTAGGGCAGGGGGCGGAACTGAAGCTTTCTTT. The chain recombines TRBV27 with TRBJ1-1; 8 bases match TRBD1. This CDR3 contains 16 residues. Trimming at V came to 0 bases and at J to 5 bases, leaving 8 bases not matched to a gene. The germline V gene encodes CDR1 MNHEY and CDR2 SMNVEV (reference sequence).

This rearrangement joins TRBV29-1 to TRBJ2-7; 10 bases agree with TRBD2. Per germline, CDR1 SQVTM and CDR2 ANQGSEA. V shed 6 bases, J shed 5 bases, and the junction held 1 base outside the gene matches. The CDR3 is 11 amino acids. The CDR3 region is CSVGLANEQYF. The CDR3 DNA is TGCAGCGTGGGACTAGCGAACGAGCAGTACTTC.

J is TRBJ2-2 and V is TRBV2; 7 bases fit TRBD1. V lost 5 bases to trimming and J lost 2 bases; unmatched junction nucleotides: 5. CDR3 length: 15 amino acids. Per the germline V gene, CDR1 is SNHLY and CDR2 is FYNNEI. Written as DNA, the CDR3 is TGTGCCAGCAGTAGGGACAGCCAAAACACCGGGGAGCTGTTTTTT. It specifies CASSRDSQNTGELFF.